What follows is one TCR beta chain and its context. V shed 6 bases and J shed 6 bases, with 11 bases lying between them. CDR3 length: 12 residues. TCRdb reprocessed the 5' RACE reads with MiXCR, giving one entry per CDR3 protein. In the table there are roughly 480,000 distinct CDR3 sequences, 20% to 25% of which are singletons. These data belong to a study of identical twins. Another study also made use of these data, one on T cells expressing NK-cell markers. This second study notes: There were a few donors in whom these clonotypes also led the CD3+CD56-NKG2C+ fraction. Whether expanded NKG2C+ T cell clones were HCMV-specific remained unclear.

This chain joins TRBV12-3 or TRBV12-4 and TRBJ1-2; D gene ambiguous. The clonotype was recovered from a woman aged 18-30 years in good health. What was sequenced was CD4+ T cells sorted from blood. The CDR3 DNA reads TGTGCCAGCAGACAGTATATCGATGGCTACACCTTC. Translating gives CASRQYIDGYTF.